A single sample is the source of the 25 T cell receptor beta chains below, sequenced in a study of response to subunit inactivated influenza vaccine. One entry per CDR3 protein, called by TCRdb with MiXCR from the RT-PCR reads. Found here are some 500,000 distinct CDR3 sequences, approximately 13% of them singletons; the top ten hold approximately 14%. This specimen consisted of PBMCs from blood, obtained 35 to 45 days after vaccination. The receptor set was obtained from a man over 45 who received an inactivated influenza vaccine.

V usage is TRBV27 and J usage is TRBJ2-1, with 11 positions matching TRBD1. V shed 5 bases and J 9 bases; nucleotides not matched to a gene: 6. CDR3 length: 14 residues. Germline lookup yields CDR1 MNHEY and CDR2 SMNVEV (reference sequence). The CDR3 region is CASSKDRGQGEQFF. The CDR3 nucleotides read TGTGCCAGCAGTAAGGACAGGGGGCAGGGTGAGCAGTTCTTC.

This clonotype was seen more than once but under ten times. The V call is TRBV3-1, the J call TRBJ2-1; 7 bases agree with TRBD2. V lost 0 bases and J lost 5; bases outside the gene matches: 4. The CDR3 contains 15 residues. Germline CDR1 LGHDT, CDR2 YNNKEL (reference sequence). The DNA of the CDR3 is TGTGCCAGCAGCCAAGAGGGGCGGGGGAACAATGAGCAGTTCTTC. This sequence encodes CASSQEGRGNNEQFF.

V is TRBV9 and J is TRBJ1-3; no firm D call. The CDR3 loop spans 16 amino acids. The germline V and J ends were trimmed by 0 bases and 0 bases, with 10 bases remaining between them. CDR1 and CDR2 (germline): SGDLS, YYNGEE. The CDR3 DNA follows: TGTGCCAGCAGCGTAGCCGGGCAGATCTCTGGAAACACCATATATTTT. This translates into CASSVAGQISGNTIYF.

This clonotype was recorded a few times. J is TRBJ2-3 and V is TRBV12-3 or TRBV12-4, with TRBD2 as a possible D gene (6 bases). The CDR3 loop spans 17 amino acids. V dropped 3 bases and J dropped 2 bases, with 18 bases sitting between them. The CDR3 reads CASSFNGREEFTDTQYF. The CDR3 DNA reads as TGTGCCAGCAGTTTTAACGGGAGAGAGGAATTCACAGATACGCAGTATTTT.

This clonotype was counted between two and nine times. This chain links TRBV5-1 with TRBJ2-7, with a possible D match to TRBD2 (5 bases). The CDR3 runs to 16 residues. The V gene lost 4 bases and the J gene lost 0 bases, with 17 bases spanning the gap. The germline V gene has CDR1 SGHRS and CDR2 YFSETQ. In DNA form, the CDR3 reads TGCGCCAGCAGCCGGTCCGGCGGACTGTCCTCCTACGAGCAGTACTTC. Translated, it gives CASSRSGGLSSYEQYF.

V gene TRBV3-1 combines with J gene TRBJ2-3, with D tentatively TRBD1 or TRBD2 (5 bases each). The CDR3 is made up of 17 amino acids. Trimming removed 0 bases from V and 4 bases from J, with 17 bases in between. Germline assignment: CDR1 LGHDT and CDR2 YNNKEL (reference sequence). The CDR3 region has the DNA TGTGCCAGCAGCCAAGAATCTCCGGGACGCCCCCCAGATACGCAGTATTTT. It translates to CASSQESPGRPPDTQYF.

The CDR3 bases are TGTGCCAGCAGTGAACTGGCGGGGGGGCGCAATGAGCAGTTCTTC. It encodes CASSELAGGRNEQFF. The V and J genes are TRBV6-1 and TRBJ2-1; 9 bases map to TRBD2. Losses at the gene ends were 2 bases for V and 6 bases for J; bases not matched to a gene: 5. The CDR3 is made up of 15 amino acids. The germline V gene has CDR1 MNHNS and CDR2 SASEGT.

This clonotype was detected a few times. The gene calls are TRBV11-2 and TRBJ1-6; 7 bases are a match to TRBD1. Germline assignment: CDR1 SGHAT and CDR2 FQNNGV. Germline trimming cut 0 bases from V and 10 bases from J; bases unmatched to any gene: 18. This CDR3 has 19 residues. The CDR3 sequence is CASSLERGILPGGTSPLHF. The CDR3 region has the DNA TGTGCCAGCAGCTTAGAGAGGGGGATCCTTCCAGGGGGAACCTCACCCCTCCACTTT.

This clonotype came up a few times. The chain joins TRBV5-5 to TRBJ2-2, with 8 nucleotides matching TRBD1. The junction had 8 bases not matched to a gene; V was cut back by 3 bases and J by 4 bases. This CDR3 region has 16 residues. CDR1 and CDR2 (germline): SGHKS, YYEKEE (reference sequence). CDR3 DNA: TGTGCCAGCAGCTGGAGTCCCAGGGGGCGCACCGGGGAGCTGTTTTTT. Protein product: CASSWSPRGRTGELFF.

The chain has TRBV7-9 and TRBJ2-4, with D unresolved. V was pared by 5 bases and J by 0 bases, with 8 bases between. The CDR3 has 14 residues. CDR1 and CDR2 (germline): SEHNR, FQNEAQ (reference sequence). CDR3 residues: CASSEDVAKNIQYF. CDR3 in DNA: TGTGCCAGCAGCGAGGACGTAGCCAAAAACATTCAGTACTTC.

This chain joins TRBV7-2 and TRBJ2-7; D gene unclear. CDR1 is SGHTA and CDR2 is FQGNSA in the germline V gene. The CDR3 is 12 residues long. V was trimmed by 3 bases and J by 3 bases, leaving 6 bases between them. The CDR3 DNA reads as TGTGCCAGCAGCTTTATCGACTACGAGCAGTACTTC. Its protein product is CASSFIDYEQYF.

The V call is TRBV2, the J call TRBJ1-3; TRBD1 aligns across 10 bases. This CDR3 spans 15 amino acids. J gave up 4 bases and V 4 bases, and 4 bases lay outside the gene matches. The V gene's germline CDR1 is SNHLY and CDR2 FYNNEI. CDR3 bases: TGTGCCAGCAGTGGACAGGGGGCAACGGGAAACACCATATATTTT. This codes for CASSGQGATGNTIYF.

The V call is TRBV6-5, the J call TRBJ1-6, with D possibly matching TRBD1 (5 bases). Trimming shortened V by 2 bases and J by 9 bases, and 14 bases separated the two germline ends. The CDR3 length is 15 residues. The germline V gene has CDR1 MNHEY and CDR2 SVGAGI. Here the CDR3 reads CASSYEVREASPLHF. For the CDR3, the DNA is TGTGCCAGCAGTTACGAGGTCAGGGAGGCTTCACCCCTCCACTTT.

The chain recombines TRBV4-1 with TRBJ2-5; unclear D gene. This CDR3 has 13 amino acids. The V gene's germline CDR1 is MGHRA and CDR2 YSYEKL. Trimming took 2 bases from V and 0 from J, leaving 4 bases between them. The CDR3 bases are TGCGCCAGCAGCCAACTGTACCAAGAGACCCAGTACTTC. Its protein product is CASSQLYQETQYF.

This clonotype has more than one count but fewer than ten. The V gene is TRBV29-1, the J gene TRBJ2-3; 11 bases match TRBD1. Germline V gene sequence: CDR1 SQVTM, CDR2 ANQGSEA. The CDR3 has 16 amino acids. J lost 1 base, V lost 7 bases, and 10 bases had no gene match. CDR3 in DNA: TGCAGCGGTGACTCCGGGACAGGGGGAGGCACAGATACGCAGTATTTT. The encoded protein is CSGDSGTGGGTDTQYF.

The V gene is TRBV6-1, the J gene TRBJ2-3; D not certain. The V end lost 1 base, the J end lost 3 bases, and 5 bases lay between the germline ends. The germline V gene has CDR1 MNHNS and CDR2 SASEGT. This CDR3 comprises 13 residues. The CDR3 DNA follows: TGTGCCAGCAGTGAAGGGCAGACAGATACGCAGTATTTT. This sequence encodes CASSEGQTDTQYF.

The rearrangement links TRBV20-1 to TRBJ2-1; TRBD2 is a possible D gene (6 bases). Germline-derived CDR1 and CDR2 are DFQATT and SNEGSKA (reference sequence). V lost 3 bases, J lost 0 bases, and 18 bases lay in between. The CDR3 contains 17 residues. CDR3 loop: CSASGGFGGTSYNEQFF. CDR3 DNA: TGCAGTGCTAGTGGGGGTTTTGGCGGGACCTCCTACAATGAGCAGTTCTTC.

The chain joins TRBV7-9 to TRBJ2-7; tentative D call: TRBD1 (6 bases). V lost 10 bases and J lost 5, with 12 bases in between. Looked up from germline, CDR1 is SEHNR and CDR2 is FQNEAQ (reference sequence). This CDR3 is built from 11 residues. CDR3 DNA sequence: TGTGCCACCGCGGACAGTGACGAGCAGTACTTC. Protein product: CATADSDEQYF.

This clonotype was seen at least ten times. The V and J genes are TRBV4-3 and TRBJ1-5; possibly TRBD1 for D (5 bases). CDR3 length: 16 amino acids. CDR1 LGHNA and CDR2 YSLEER come from the germline V gene. Deletions cut 1 base from V and 0 bases from J, with 10 bases between. CDR3 bases: TGCGCCAGCAGCCAAGTAAGCAGGGTTAGCAATCAGCCCCAGCATTTT. Protein: CASSQVSRVSNQPQHF.

The genes are TRBV27 and TRBJ2-1; tentative D call: TRBD2 (6 bases). The CDR3 length is 16 residues. The V and J ends lost 0 bases and 4 bases respectively, with 13 bases between them. Germline V gives CDR1 MNHEY, CDR2 SMNVEV (reference sequence). CDR3 sequence: CASSLSVGLLYNEQFF. The DNA of the CDR3 is TGTGCCAGCAGTTTATCGGTAGGACTACTATACAATGAGCAGTTCTTC.

The V and J genes are TRBV29-1 and TRBJ2-1, with 14 bases fitting TRBD2. This CDR3 comprises 14 residues. Germline lookup yields CDR1 SQVTM and CDR2 ANQGSEA. After removal of 8 bases from V and 8 bases from J, the junction contained 8 bases not matched to a gene. As DNA, the CDR3 is TGCAGCAGCGGGACTAGCGGGAGAGGCGATGAGCAGTTCTTC. Its translation is CSSGTSGRGDEQFF.

This clonotype has just a few counts. The V call is TRBV2, the J call TRBJ2-7; D may match TRBD1 or TRBD2 (5 bases each). The CDR3 sequence is 14 residues long. V shed 5 bases and J shed 3 bases, with 14 bases lying between them. Germline-derived CDR1 and CDR2 are SNHLY and FYNNEI. The CDR3 is CASSSHGGFYEQYF. DNA of the CDR3: TGTGCCAGCAGTTCCCATGGGGGTTTCTACGAGCAGTACTTC. The full variable domain, with the rest looked up from reference TRBV2 and TRBJ2-7, is EPEVTQTPSHQVTQMGQEVILRCVPISNHLYFYWYRQILGQKVEFLVSFYNNEISEKSEIFDDQFSVERPDGSNFTLKIRSTKLEDSAMYFCASSSHGGFYEQYFGPGTRLTVT.

The genes are TRBV7-6 and TRBJ1-1; no reliable D call. Germline CDR1 and CDR2: SGHVS and FNYEAQ. This CDR3 spans 13 amino acids. Trimming left V 4 bases short and J 0 bases short, with 6 bases between. The CDR3 is CASSSFMNTEAFF. The CDR3 DNA sequence: TGTGCCAGCAGCTCCTTCATGAACACTGAAGCTTTCTTT.

The J gene is TRBJ2-7, the V gene TRBV5-1, with TRBD1 matching over 8 bases. The junction had 5 bases not matched to a gene; V was cut back by 4 bases and J by 5 bases. The germline gives CDR1 SGHRS, CDR2 YFSETQ. This CDR3 spans 13 amino acids. Here the CDR3 reads CASSVGQGNEQYF. Written as DNA, the CDR3 is TGCGCCAGCAGCGTCGGACAGGGCAACGAGCAGTACTTC. The variable domain in full, with the rest retrieved from reference TRBV5-1 and TRBJ2-7, is KAGVTQTPRYLIKTRGQQVTLSCSPISGHRSVSWYQQTPGQGLQFLFEYFSETQRNKGNFPGRFSGRQFSNSRSEMNVSTLELGDSALYLCASSVGQGNEQYFGPGTRLTVT.

This clonotype was observed at least ten times. The V call is TRBV20-1, the J call TRBJ2-1; possible D gene TRBD2, 6 bases. The germline gives CDR1 DFQATT, CDR2 SNEGSKA (reference sequence). The CDR3 has 13 residues. Trimming removed 6 bases at V and 3 bases at J, with 12 bases between. The CDR3 DNA follows: TGCAGTGCCGCGGGACTGAACTACAATGAGCAGTTCTTC. This gives the protein CSAAGLNYNEQFF.